A single sample gave rise to the 10 T cell receptor beta chains below, sequenced in a study of T cells in Graves' hyperthyroidism and ophthalmopathy. There were TCR beta CDR3 regions amplified from RNA transcripts. In the first-round RT-PCR of the TCR CDR3, the HTBI primer set was used. TCRdb re-called the multiplex PCR reads with MiXCR, one entry per CDR3 protein. Among about 700,000 distinct CDR3 sequences listed, 11% to 15% were seen once. The sample taken for sequencing was blood. Every receptor here comes from a woman under 30 with Graves' hyperthyroidism.

This clonotype was seen ten or more times. The CDR3 loop is CASSFDWWVHEQYF. The CDR3 DNA is TGTGCCAGCAGTTTCGACTGGTGGGTGCACGAGCAGTACTTC. This chain uses TRBV12-3 or TRBV12-4 with TRBJ2-7; D call uncertain. V was shortened by 3 bases and J by 5 bases, with 14 bases between the two germline ends. CDR3 length: 14 amino acids.

This rearrangement joins TRBV6-2 or TRBV6-3 to TRBJ2-7; 8 bases are shared with TRBD1. The CDR3 loop spans 15 amino acids. With 0 bases clipped from V and 2 bases from J, the junction kept 3 bases outside the gene matches. CDR1 MNHEY and CDR2 SVGEGT come from the germline V gene. Here the CDR3 DNA reads TGTGCCAGCAGTTACTCGGACAGGGAGACCTACGAGCAGTACTTC. It codes for CASSYSDRETYEQYF.

Note on this clonotype: This may be a read error, as it is one base from a much larger clone. The rearrangement joins TRBV7-8 to TRBJ2-2, with 7 bases matching TRBD1. The CDR3 loop spans 13 amino acids. V lost 4 bases and J lost 7; bases outside the gene matches: 3. Germline V gene data show CDR1 as SGHVS and CDR2 as FQNEAQ. CDR3 coding DNA: TGTGCCAGCAGCTCAGGGGGTATCGGGGAGCTGTTTTTT. Translation: CASSSGGIGELFF.

In this sample, this clonotype turned up many times. The J gene is TRBJ2-3, the V gene TRBV3-1; TRBD2 matches at 12 bases. Germline trimming cut 1 base from V and 4 bases from J; bases unmatched to any gene: 9. Germline CDR1 and CDR2: LGHDT and YNNKEL (reference sequence). The CDR3 spans 18 residues. The CDR3, as DNA: TGTGCCAGCAGCCAAGGCCCCGCTAGCGGGAGGGTGGCAGATACGCAGTATTTT. Residues: CASSQGPASGRVADTQYF.

This chain links TRBV14 with TRBJ1-1; D is possibly TRBD1 (6 bases). V shed 1 base and J shed 3 bases, with 12 bases lying between them. The CDR3 has 15 residues. Germline V gene data show CDR1 as SGHDN and CDR2 as FVKESK. The DNA of the CDR3 is TGTGCCAGCAGCCAAGTTCAGGGGAGGTACACTGAAGCTTTCTTT. It translates to CASSQVQGRYTEAFF.

A word on this clonotype: This may come from a read error, since a much larger clone is one base off. This chain connects TRBV28 to TRBJ2-7, with D perhaps assigned TRBD1 or TRBD2 (6 bases each). CDR1 is MDHEN and CDR2 is SYDVKM in the germline V gene. The length of the CDR3 is 14 residues. Trimming removed 6 bases from V and 8 bases from J, with 20 bases in between. CDR3 nucleotide sequence: TGTGCCAGCAGACCCGGGGGCAGGGGATACAAGCAGTACTTC. The encoded protein is CASRPGGRGYKQYF.

The chain recombines TRBV28 with TRBJ2-5, with 7 bases aligning to TRBD2. From germline, CDR1 is MDHEN and CDR2 SYDVKM. The CDR3 is 14 amino acids. The trim removed 2 bases at V and 10 bases at J, leaving 10 bases unmatched. CDR3 sequence (DNA): TGTGCCAGCAGTTTACGGGGGGAGCGATGGGACCAGTACTTC. Translation gives CASSLRGERWDQYF.

This clonotype was seen a handful of times. The gene calls are TRBV27 and TRBJ1-1, with 8 positions matching TRBD1. Germline trimming cut 3 bases from V and 5 bases from J; bases unmatched to any gene: 5. Germline lookup yields CDR1 MNHEY and CDR2 SMNVEV (reference sequence). The CDR3 has 14 residues. The CDR3 nucleotides read TGTGCCAGCAGTTTTGACCAGGGGGCGACTGAAGCTTTCTTT. It yields the protein CASSFDQGATEAFF.

V usage is TRBV5-6 and J usage is TRBJ2-3; D gene unclear. V lost 4 bases and J 2 bases, leaving 11 bases between the germline ends. The CDR3 has 14 amino acids. Germline loops: CDR1 SGHDT, CDR2 YYEEEE. The CDR3 DNA reads TGTGCCAGCAGCCCCACCCTCCCCACAGATACGCAGTATTTT. Its protein product is CASSPTLPTDTQYF.

This clonotype was observed many times. The J gene is TRBJ2-7, the V gene TRBV19, with 7 bases lining up with TRBD2. Germline V lookup: CDR1 LNHDA, CDR2 SQIVND (reference sequence). The V and J ends lost 2 bases and 3 bases, in that order; junction bases with no gene match: 7. The CDR3 has 15 residues. The CDR3 region is CASSILAEGVYEQYF. The CDR3 coding sequence is TGTGCCAGTAGTATACTAGCGGAAGGAGTCTACGAGCAGTACTTC.